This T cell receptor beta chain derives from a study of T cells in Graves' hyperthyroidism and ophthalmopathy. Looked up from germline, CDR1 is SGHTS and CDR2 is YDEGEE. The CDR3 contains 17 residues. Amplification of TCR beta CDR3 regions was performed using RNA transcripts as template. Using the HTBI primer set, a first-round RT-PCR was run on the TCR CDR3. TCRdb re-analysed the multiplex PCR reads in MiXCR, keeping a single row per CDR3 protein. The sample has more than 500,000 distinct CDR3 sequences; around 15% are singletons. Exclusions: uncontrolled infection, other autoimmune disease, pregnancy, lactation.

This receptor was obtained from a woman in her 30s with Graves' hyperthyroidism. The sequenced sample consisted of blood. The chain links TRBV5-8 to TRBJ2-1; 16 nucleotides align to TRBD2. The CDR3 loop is CVLWTGGTSGREYEQFF. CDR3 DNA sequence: TGTGTCTTATGGACAGGAGGGACTAGCGGGAGGGAGTATGAGCAGTTCTTC.